These 11 T cell receptor beta chains share one sample of origin, sequenced in a study of tumor-infiltrating lymphocytes in oesophageal squamous cell carcinoma. TCRdb analysed the PCR reads with MiXCR anew, one entry per CDR3 protein. The sample lists some 14,000 distinct CDR3 sequences; 50% were seen once. Sequencing used esophageal tumor tissue. The origin of the receptors is a male donor with esophageal squamous cell carcinoma.

The chain employs TRBV7-3 and TRBJ2-1; 12 nucleotides line up with TRBD2. The ends lost 0 bases at V and 8 bases at J; junction bases unmatched: 8. The CDR3 covers 17 residues. Germline lookup yields CDR1 SGHTA and CDR2 FQGTGA. CDR3 protein: CASSLTASSGRGDEQFF. CDR3 nucleotide sequence: TGTGCCAGCAGCTTAACTGCCTCTAGCGGGAGGGGGGATGAGCAGTTCTTC.

This clonotype was detected once. The missing conserved phenylalanine or tryptophan at the end of this CDR3 makes a read error likely. Because the CDR3's place on the DNA is in doubt, the DNA is left out and the CDR3 is given as listed by TCRdb. The rearrangement uses TRBV24-1 and TRBJ2-6; TRBD1 reflects the table's D call only, with no check against the DNA. CDR1 and CDR2 from the germline V gene are KGHDR and SFDVKD. With termini counted, the CDR3 has 8 amino acids. The CDR3 sequence: CATSDPGQ.

The chain couples TRBV6-1 to TRBJ2-3; unclear D gene. The CDR3 is 13 residues long. The ends were cut back, 5 bases at V and 2 bases at J, with 8 bases in the middle. The germline CDR1 and CDR2 sequences are MNHNS and SASEGT. The CDR3 nucleotides read TGTGCCAGCAGTTCACCAGTCACAGATACGCAGTATTTT. Its protein product is CASSSPVTDTQYF.

In the case of this clonotype: Sequence at one end of the junction differs from germline and may be a read error. The V and J genes are TRBV6-2 or TRBV6-3 and TRBJ1-2; 12 bases fit TRBD1. CDR3 length equals 17 residues. Germline assignment: CDR1 MNHEY and CDR2 SVGEGT. The CDR3 DNA sequence: TGTGCCAGTAGGCGAGGGACAGGGGGCGGTCTAGGCTATGGCTACGCCTTC. Protein sequence: CASRRGTGGGLGYGYAF.

The sample holds a few counts of this clonotype. DNA of the CDR3: TGTGCCAGCAGCTATTTGGAGGGATGGGTCGGGGAGCAGTTCTTC. Translated: CASSYLEGWVGEQFF. This chain uses TRBV7-8 with TRBJ2-7, with a tentative D call TRBD2 (6 bases). TRBJ2-1 matches the DNA end more closely, so the J call is doubtful. CDR3 length equals 15 residues. Per germline, CDR1 SGHVS and CDR2 FQNEAQ.

This chain uses TRBV6-4 with TRBJ1-2, with 9 positions matching TRBD1. This CDR3 region has 17 residues. V trimming: 1 base; J trimming: 8 bases; junction bases outside the gene matches: 14. Germline CDR1 reads MRHNA; CDR2 reads SNTAGT. The CDR3, as DNA: TGTGCCAGCAGTGACTACCAAGGGTCCGGGACAGGGAAAGGCTACACCTTC. This sequence encodes CASSDYQGSGTGKGYTF.

Notes on this clonotype: A much larger clonotype is one base distant, so this may be a read error. The V call is TRBV25-1, the J call TRBJ2-1, with unresolved D. Germline loops: CDR1 MGHDK, CDR2 SYGVNS. V dropped 3 bases and J dropped 10 bases, with 10 bases sitting between them. The CDR3 has 12 amino acids. The CDR3 region is CASSEDSLEQFF. CDR3 in DNA: TGTGCCAGCAGTGAGGATTCTTTGGAGCAGTTCTTC.

This clonotype was seen more than once but under ten times. In this CDR3 the conserved last residue, phenylalanine or tryptophan, is missing, so a read error is likely. The limits of the CDR3 on the DNA are not certain, so only TCRdb's listed CDR3 is given. The CDR3 loop is CASSWGQSNDSPLHFGN. The chain couples TRBV7-2 to TRBJ2-5; TRBD1, the D gene given by the table, was not confirmed from the DNA. Germline lookup yields CDR1 SGHTA and CDR2 FQGNSA. The CDR3 sequence runs 17 residues, both termini included.

The chain recombines TRBV7-2 with TRBJ2-6; D remains unclear. CDR1 is SGHTA, CDR2 FQGNSA, per germline. Trimming took 1 base from V and 4 from J, leaving 14 bases between them. This CDR3 has 17 amino acids. The CDR3 nucleotides read TGTGCCAGCAGCTTAGACTCGGGTTTTAGGGGGGCCAACGTCCTGACTTTC. As protein: CASSLDSGFRGANVLTF.

This clonotype was seen at least ten times. The J gene is TRBJ1-6, the V gene TRBV28, with D unresolved. This CDR3 contains 14 residues. V dropped 3 bases and J dropped 7 bases, with 10 bases sitting between them. Germline V gene sequence: CDR1 MDHEN, CDR2 SYDVKM. DNA of the CDR3: TGTGCCAGCAGTTTTGTCAAGGTGAATTCACCCCTCCACTTT. Protein sequence: CASSFVKVNSPLHF.

The sample holds many counts of this clonotype. V is TRBV6-1 and J is TRBJ1-6; D perhaps matches TRBD1 (6 bases). Germline lookup yields CDR1 MNHNS and CDR2 SASEGT. Trimming removed 5 bases from V and 10 bases from J, with 15 bases in between. This CDR3 has 14 residues. The CDR3 sequence is CASSYHRVNSPLHF. The CDR3 DNA is TGTGCCAGCAGTTATCACAGGGTGAACTCACCCCTCCACTTT.